One sample yielded the 10 T cell receptor beta chains listed below, sequenced in a study of cytotoxic CD8 clonotypes in ibrutinib-treated CLL (dated by TCRdb to the early 2020s). The library was built by means of the immunoSEQ multiplex PCR assay. As stored in TCRdb, this immuneACCESS dataset retains in-frame rearrangements with V and J assigned. A fraction of the clones does not appear; measured against another copy, unresolved V genes explain less than half of the discrepancy, and the remainder lacks a known reason. The sample yields fewer than 400,000 clones; about 61% were counted once. The ten top clones hold roughly 6.7% of the sample. The starting material was PBMCs, obtained after 36 months of ibrutinib treatment. All receptors come from a human donor with chronic lymphocytic leukemia.

V gene TRBV29-1 combines with J gene TRBJ2-3; D not resolved. Trimming left V 4 bases short and J 4 bases short, with 12 bases between. This CDR3 has 13 residues. Germline assignment: CDR1 SQVTM and CDR2 ANQGSEA. In nucleotides, the CDR3 is TGCAGCGTTGTACAGATGATCCCAGATACGCAGTATTTT. This sequence encodes CSVVQMIPDTQYF.

This clone has just a few counts. This chain joins TRBV5-1 and TRBJ2-7; 10 bases are shared with TRBD2. This CDR3 contains 15 residues. Germline CDR1 reads SGHRS; CDR2 reads YFSETQ. Germline trimming cut 3 bases from V and 3 bases from J; bases unmatched to any gene: 6. The CDR3 sequence: CASSSYLAGVYEQYF. DNA for the CDR3: TGCGCCAGCAGCTCCTACCTAGCGGGAGTCTACGAGCAGTACTTC.

Written as DNA, the CDR3 is TGTGCCAGCAGCCCGGGACTAGCCACAGATACGCAGTATTTT. Its protein product is CASSPGLATDTQYF. The chain recombines TRBV11-3 with TRBJ2-3, with 9 bases matching TRBD2. V was clipped by 5 bases and J by 2 bases; unmatched bases: 2. Per germline, CDR1 SGHNT and CDR2 YENEEA. There are 14 residues in the CDR3.

The J gene is TRBJ2-2, the V gene TRBV7-9; D unclear. V dropped 7 bases and J dropped 0 bases, with 9 bases sitting between them. Germline CDR1 is SEHNR and CDR2 is FQNEAQ (reference sequence). CDR3 length: 14 amino acids. This chain's CDR3 is CASKSLTNTGELFF. CDR3 sequence (DNA): TGTGCCAGCAAGTCATTAACGAACACCGGGGAGCTGTTTTTT.

J is TRBJ2-5 and V is TRBV29-1, with 12 bases that match TRBD2. V trimming: 8 bases; J trimming: 4 bases; junction bases outside the gene matches: 5. Germline CDR1 is SQVTM and CDR2 is ANQGSEA. The CDR3 totals 13 residues. The CDR3 reads CSTLLAGGETQYF. The DNA for the CDR3 is TGCAGCACCTTACTAGCGGGAGGAGAGACCCAGTACTTC.

This sequence joins TRBV18 and TRBJ1-3; unclear D gene. Per germline, CDR1 KGHSH and CDR2 LQKENI. V was clipped by 1 base and J by 4 bases, with 20 bases between them. There are 18 residues in the CDR3. The CDR3 DNA follows: TGTGCCAGCTCACCACTCGCTACAGCCCCAGGAGTAGGAAACACCATATATTTT. Translated: CASSPLATAPGVGNTIYF.

V gene TRBV11-2 combines with J gene TRBJ2-7, with 10 nucleotides matching TRBD1. The length of the CDR3 is 17 residues. The J segment lost 3 bases and the V segment lost 0 bases, leaving 8 bases of the junction unmatched. Germline values: CDR1 SGHAT, CDR2 FQNNGV. The CDR3 spells CASSLDGRTGGFYEQYF. The CDR3 DNA reads TGTGCCAGCAGCTTAGATGGAAGGACAGGGGGATTCTACGAGCAGTACTTC.

The chain recombines TRBV4-1 with TRBJ2-4, with 12 bases identical to TRBD2. In germline, CDR1 is MGHRA, CDR2 YSYEKL. The CDR3 is 17 residues long. V lost 4 bases, J lost 5 bases, and 9 bases stayed unmatched. Here the CDR3 reads CASSLDTRLAGENIQYF. CDR3 in DNA: TGCGCCAGCAGCCTAGACACCAGACTAGCGGGGGAAAACATTCAGTACTTC.

This clone appeared once. This rearrangement joins TRBV13 to TRBJ1-2; D gene unclear. The CDR3 length is 13 residues. The V gene lost 2 bases and the J gene lost 2 bases, with 6 bases spanning the gap. CDR1 is PRHDT and CDR2 is FYEKMQ in the germline V gene (reference sequence). The CDR3 is CASSLYRNYGYTF. DNA for the CDR3: TGTGCCAGCAGCTTATATCGGAACTATGGCTACACCTTC. Full variable domain (outside the CDR3, taken from reference TRBV13 and TRBJ1-2): AAGVIQSPRHLIKEKRETATLKCYPIPRHDTVYWYQQGPGQDPQFLISFYEKMQSDKGSIPDRFSAQQFSDYHSELNMSSLELGDSALYFCASSLYRNYGYTFGSGTRLTVV.

The chain joins TRBV6-6 to TRBJ2-1; D is undetermined. The V gene's germline CDR1 is MNHNY and CDR2 SVGAGI (reference sequence). The CDR3 consists of 12 residues. The CDR3 coding sequence is TGTCAGGTCAGGTCTAGTGATAATGAGCAGTTCTTC. This translates into CQVRSSDNEQFF.